Listed here are 31 T cell receptor beta chains from one sample, sequenced in a study of T cell repertoires in cytomegalovirus infection (dated by TCRdb to the late 2010s). In light of the paper, this sample's treatment or condition label describes: in vitro stimulation with specific CMV peptide epitopes to enrich CMV-specific T cells. What these receptors recognize is not known. Sequencer: Illumina HiSeq 1500. TCRdb itself trimmed the public reads at Q25 with fastp, ran MiXCR and retained productive beta chains. Rows are unified per CDR3 protein, each entry keeping the most common DNA and genes. The sample contains about 360,000 distinct CDR3 sequences, roughly a third of them found a single time. In total, the top ten clones hold about 13% of the sample. The sample was cultured PBMCs, taken from culture after CMV antigen stimulation. Source of these receptors: a human donor in good health (CMV status not recorded). Some clones in this sample may be carry-over from other donors' samples.

The chain couples TRBV27 to TRBJ1-2, with 9 bases identical to TRBD1. The CDR3 is 15 amino acids. V lost 6 bases, J lost 8 bases, and 13 bases stayed unmatched. CDR1 MNHEY and CDR2 SMNVEV come from the germline V gene (reference sequence). CDR3 protein: CASSATGTGLKGYTF. The CDR3 nucleotides are TGTGCCAGCAGCGCTACGGGGACAGGGTTGAAAGGCTACACCTTC.

To note about this clonotype: A clone one base away is much larger, so this may be a read error. The chain links TRBV7-2 to TRBJ1-1, with a tentative D call TRBD1 (6 bases). The germline V and J ends were trimmed by 1 base and 3 bases, with 9 bases remaining between them. CDR1 is SGHTA, CDR2 FQGNSA, per germline. The CDR3 length is 14 residues. Here the CDR3 DNA reads TGTGCCAGCAGCTTAGATCAGGGGTACACTGAAGCTTTCTTT. Its protein is CASSLDQGYTEAFF.

The table lists this clonotype with a count of one. The CDR3 is CSAVAGQNTEAFF. In nucleotides, the CDR3 is TGCAGTGCCGTTGCAGGCCAGAACACTGAAGCTTTCTTT. J is TRBJ1-1 and V is TRBV29-1; D unresolved. This CDR3 contains 13 residues. Germline CDR1 and CDR2: SQVTM and ANQGSEA.

This chain links TRBV11-2 with TRBJ2-1, with 9 bases matching TRBD2. The J segment lost 2 bases and the V segment lost 1 base, leaving 3 bases of the junction unmatched. The CDR3 contains 16 residues. In germline, CDR1 is SGHAT, CDR2 FQNNGV. The CDR3 loop reads CASSLGAGGPYNEQFF. The CDR3 nucleotides are TGTGCCAGCAGCTTAGGGGCGGGAGGGCCCTACAATGAGCAGTTCTTC.

A few counts support this clonotype. This chain uses TRBV4-1 with TRBJ2-1; D may match TRBD1 or TRBD2 (5 bases each). Germline CDR1 MGHRA, CDR2 YSYEKL. The CDR3 is 20 amino acids. Trimming removed 0 bases at V and 2 bases at J, with 23 bases between. The CDR3 nucleotides read TGCGCCAGCAGCCAAGATTGGACGGGGTTTGGGGCCAAGACCTACAATGAGCAGTTCTTC. It specifies CASSQDWTGFGAKTYNEQFF.

This clonotype was seen a handful of times. The chain joins TRBV7-2 to TRBJ2-3; 8 bases match TRBD2. From germline, CDR1 is SGHTA and CDR2 FQGNSA. The CDR3 runs to 18 residues. V was pared by 3 bases and J by 2 bases, with 13 bases of the junction left unmatched. The CDR3 coding sequence is TGTGCCAGCAGCTTTGCATCTACTAGCGGAGGAGTCACAGATACGCAGTATTTT. Amino acid sequence: CASSFASTSGGVTDTQYF.

The rearrangement uses TRBV7-9 and TRBJ1-4; no definite D call. From germline, CDR1 is SEHNR and CDR2 FQNEAQ (reference sequence). The CDR3 is 13 amino acids. Trimming shortened V by 1 base and J by 7 bases, and 7 bases separated the two germline ends. CDR3 bases: TGTGCCAGCAGCTTAGTTTCTGGTGAAAAACTGTTTTTT. Its translation is CASSLVSGEKLFF.

This clonotype has more than one count but fewer than ten. The chain carries TRBV28 and TRBJ2-2; 9 bases are shared with TRBD1. Germline V gives CDR1 MDHEN, CDR2 SYDVKM. CDR3 length equals 17 residues. The junction had 12 bases not matched to a gene; V was cut back by 6 bases and J by 4 bases. This CDR3 is CASSHGYGTGSTGELFF. The DNA of the CDR3 is TGTGCCAGCAGCCATGGCTACGGGACAGGGAGCACCGGGGAGCTGTTTTTT.

There are many counts of this clonotype. This chain joins TRBV7-2 and TRBJ2-1, with 9 bases fitting TRBD2. V lost 5 bases to trimming and J lost 2 bases; unmatched junction nucleotides: 7. Germline V gives CDR1 SGHTA, CDR2 FQGNSA. This CDR3 contains 16 residues. The CDR3 is CASSPRPSGTYNEQFF. The CDR3 DNA sequence: TGTGCCAGCAGCCCGAGACCTAGCGGGACCTACAATGAGCAGTTCTTC.

This chain joins TRBV18 and TRBJ1-1; the D is unclear. Trimming removed 2 bases at V and 8 bases at J, with 9 bases between. Germline V gives CDR1 KGHSH, CDR2 LQKENI. The length of the CDR3 is 12 residues. CDR3 sequence reads: CASSPGSEEAFF. The CDR3 DNA reads as TGTGCCAGCTCACCAGGTTCAGAAGAAGCTTTCTTT.

The genes are TRBV27 and TRBJ1-1, with unresolved D. CDR1 MNHEY and CDR2 SMNVEV come from the germline V gene (reference sequence). The CDR3 contains 9 residues. Trimming left V 2 bases short and J 9 bases short, with 1 base between. Here the CDR3 reads CASSLKAFF. The CDR3 nucleotides read TGTGCCAGCAGTTTAAAAGCTTTCTTT.

Only a few counts were recorded for this clonotype. The chain uses TRBV20-1 and TRBJ1-1; D uncertain. Trimming removed 3 bases from V and 2 bases from J, with 7 bases in between. Germline V gives CDR1 DFQATT, CDR2 SNEGSKA (reference sequence). The CDR3 spans 12 residues. The CDR3 loop is CSARRGNTEAFF. DNA for the CDR3: TGCAGTGCTAGGCGGGGAAACACTGAAGCTTTCTTT.

The chain employs TRBV27 and TRBJ2-6; 7 nucleotides agree with TRBD1. This CDR3 has 15 amino acids. After removal of 8 bases from V and 2 bases from J, the junction contained 6 bases not matched to a gene. Germline lookup yields CDR1 MNHEY and CDR2 SMNVEV (reference sequence). CDR3 DNA: TGTGCCAGCGGACAGGCTGAGGCTGGGGCCAACGTCCTGACTTTC. The encoded protein is CASGQAEAGANVLTF. Filled out from reference TRBV27 and TRBJ2-6, the complete variable domain reads EAQVTQNPRYLITVTGKKLTVTCSQNMNHEYMSWYRQDPGLGLRQIYYSMNVEVTDKGDVPEGYKVSRKEKRNFPLILESPSPNQTSLYFCASGQAEAGANVLTFGAGSRLTVL.

V and J are TRBV6-2 or TRBV6-3 and TRBJ1-1, with unresolved D. Trimming stripped 6 bases from V and 6 bases from J, with 8 bases between. This CDR3 is built from 11 residues. Germline-derived CDR1 and CDR2 are MNHEY and SVGEGT. In DNA form, the CDR3 reads TGTGCCAGCAGGGACCCGGCTGAAGCTTTCTTT. Amino acid sequence: CASRDPAEAFF.

The chain combines TRBV6-2 or TRBV6-3 with TRBJ1-4; 8 nucleotides match TRBD1. The J segment lost 6 bases and the V segment lost 6 bases, leaving 12 bases of the junction unmatched. This CDR3 contains 16 residues. Germline loops: CDR1 MNHEY, CDR2 SVGEGT. The CDR3 protein is CASSRDRGPLYEKLFF. DNA of the CDR3: TGTGCCAGCAGCCGCGACAGGGGACCGCTGTATGAAAAACTGTTTTTT.

Only one count was recorded for this clonotype. The rearrangement joins TRBV18 to TRBJ1-3; no reliable D call. CDR3 length: 11 amino acids. The germline gives CDR1 KGHSH, CDR2 LQKENI. V shed 5 bases and J shed 6 bases, with 5 bases lying between them. The CDR3 DNA is TGTGCCAGCTCAGGATTAAACACCATATATTTT. Encoded protein: CASSGLNTIYF.

A few counts support this clonotype. The gene calls are TRBV28 and TRBJ2-7; TRBD1 or TRBD2 may be the D gene (5 bases each). CDR3 length: 17 amino acids. Germline lookup yields CDR1 MDHEN and CDR2 SYDVKM. Trimming took 7 bases from V and 3 from J, leaving 25 bases between them. CDR3 sequence: CASTPRGGRGLHYEQYF. The DNA for the CDR3 is TGTGCCAGCACTCCCCGCGGAGGAAGGGGCCTACACTACGAGCAGTACTTC.

The chain is built from TRBV20-1 and TRBJ2-1; 16 positions agree with TRBD2. Germline V gene sequence: CDR1 DFQATT, CDR2 SNEGSKA (reference sequence). The trim removed 6 bases at V and 2 bases at J, leaving 10 bases unmatched. CDR3 length equals 18 residues. This CDR3 is CSATGTSGRAPAYNEQFF. CDR3 sequence (DNA): TGCAGTGCAACCGGGACTAGCGGGAGGGCCCCGGCCTACAATGAGCAGTTCTTC.

This clonotype showed up just a few times. The rearrangement joins TRBV7-3 to TRBJ1-5; 7 bases match TRBD1. Trimming took 9 bases from V and 4 from J; bases not matched to a gene: 3. The CDR3 runs to 12 residues. Looked up from germline, CDR1 is SGHTA and CDR2 is FQGTGA. CDR3 region: CARTGRNQPQHF. CDR3 nucleotide sequence: TGTGCCAGGACAGGGCGGAATCAGCCCCAGCATTTT.

V is TRBV7-4 and J is TRBJ2-7, with D perhaps being TRBD1 or TRBD2 (6 bases each). CDR3 length: 12 residues. With 2 bases removed from V and 6 bases from J, the gap between germline ends came to 8 bases. Germline lookup yields CDR1 SGHVT and CDR2 SQSDAQ. The DNA for the CDR3 is TGTGCCAGCAGCTTATGGGGGGCCGAGCAGTACGTC. Translation: CASSLWGAEQYV.

Ten or more counts support this clonotype. The V gene is TRBV4-1, the J gene TRBJ1-1; 8 bases are a match to TRBD1. Germline V gene sequence: CDR1 MGHRA, CDR2 YSYEKL. There are 17 residues in the CDR3. With 0 bases clipped from V and 2 bases from J, the junction kept 8 bases outside the gene matches. The CDR3 region has the DNA TGCGCCAGCAGCCAAGACCTTTCCGGGACAGGAAACACTGAAGCTTTCTTT. It is translated as CASSQDLSGTGNTEAFF.

The gene calls are TRBV7-2 and TRBJ1-5; D is uncertain. The CDR3 covers 14 residues. CDR1 SGHTA and CDR2 FQGNSA come from the germline V gene. V was trimmed by 5 bases and J by 6 bases, leaving 14 bases between them. As DNA, the CDR3 is TGTGCCAGCAGCCGTTCGGGGTCTGGTCAGCCCCAGCATTTT. As protein: CASSRSGSGQPQHF.

This clonotype has more than one count but fewer than ten. The chain combines TRBV7-8 with TRBJ2-1; maybe TRBD2 (5 bases). V lost 1 base, J lost 2 bases, and 9 bases lay in between. The CDR3 loop spans 15 amino acids. The germline V gene encodes CDR1 SGHVS and CDR2 FQNEAQ. CDR3 loop: CASSLERAAYNEQFF. The CDR3 region has the DNA TGTGCCAGCAGCTTAGAGAGAGCGGCCTACAATGAGCAGTTCTTC.

This clonotype has just a few counts. The V gene is TRBV7-2, the J gene TRBJ2-3; TRBD2 is a possible D gene (6 bases). V was clipped by 1 base and J by 0 bases, with 11 bases between them. Germline V gives CDR1 SGHTA, CDR2 FQGNSA. CDR3 length: 16 amino acids. DNA of the CDR3: TGTGCCAGCAGCTTAGGGTTCGGGAGAAGCACAGATACGCAGTATTTT. This codes for CASSLGFGRSTDTQYF.

There are many counts of this clonotype. The V and J genes are TRBV20-1 and TRBJ2-1; D unresolved. Trimming took 5 bases from V and 0 from J, leaving 5 bases between them. The CDR3 totals 12 residues. The germline V gene encodes CDR1 DFQATT and CDR2 SNEGSKA (reference sequence). The CDR3 DNA sequence: TGCAGTGCTGACGGCTCCTACAATGAGCAGTTCTTC. Translated, it gives CSADGSYNEQFF.

A single count supports this clonotype. The chain employs TRBV7-2 and TRBJ2-7; 10 bases align to TRBD2. Germline V lookup: CDR1 SGHTA, CDR2 FQGNSA. The trim removed 4 bases at V and 2 bases at J, leaving 8 bases unmatched. This CDR3 region has 16 residues. CDR3 region: CASSSRALAGAYEQYF. CDR3 bases: TGTGCCAGCAGCTCTCGCGCCCTAGCGGGGGCCTACGAGCAGTACTTC.

This clonotype was seen repeatedly, ten times or more. The chain has TRBV7-8 and TRBJ1-5; no reliable D call. The germline gives CDR1 SGHVS, CDR2 FQNEAQ. This CDR3 has 14 residues. V lost 2 bases to trimming and J lost 0 bases, with 5 bases between them. CDR3 coding DNA: TGTGCCAGCAGCTTACTCGTTAGCAATCAGCCCCAGCATTTT. This encodes CASSLLVSNQPQHF.

This clonotype was counted a few times. Here the CDR3 DNA reads TGTGCCAGCACCCAAACCGGGACTTGGGTCTACGAGCAGTACTTC. Its translation is CASTQTGTWVYEQYF. The genes are TRBV28 and TRBJ2-7, with D possibly TRBD2 on 6 matching bases. Trimming shortened V by 7 bases and J by 3 bases, and 19 bases separated the two germline ends. The CDR3 loop spans 15 amino acids. Germline CDR1 reads MDHEN; CDR2 reads SYDVKM.

The rearrangement uses TRBV6-6 and TRBJ2-3; TRBD1 might be the D (5 bases). CDR1 MNHNY and CDR2 SVGAGI come from the germline V gene (reference sequence). The V and J ends lost 0 bases and 1 base respectively, with 11 bases between them. The CDR3 is 16 residues long. The CDR3 DNA reads TGTGCCAGCAGTTACTCGGACACAACGGGCACAGATACGCAGTATTTT. Amino acid sequence: CASSYSDTTGTDTQYF.

There are many counts of this clonotype. The chain employs TRBV6-2 or TRBV6-3 and TRBJ2-5; TRBD2 is a possible D gene (6 bases). This CDR3 is built from 13 residues. V gave up 6 bases and J gave up 2 bases, with 10 bases separating them. Germline loops: CDR1 MNHEY, CDR2 SVGEGT. The CDR3: CASSPSGQETQYF. For the CDR3, the DNA is TGTGCCAGCAGCCCGAGCGGGCAAGAGACCCAGTACTTC.

J is TRBJ2-1 and V is TRBV28, with 9 bases that match TRBD2. The junction had 13 bases not matched to a gene; V was cut back by 7 bases and J by 6 bases. CDR3 length: 16 amino acids. The germline V gene has CDR1 MDHEN and CDR2 SYDVKM. For the CDR3, the DNA is TGTGCCAGCACCCGGGGAGTGGCGGGAGGGATCAATGAGCAGTTCTTC. This translates into CASTRGVAGGINEQFF.